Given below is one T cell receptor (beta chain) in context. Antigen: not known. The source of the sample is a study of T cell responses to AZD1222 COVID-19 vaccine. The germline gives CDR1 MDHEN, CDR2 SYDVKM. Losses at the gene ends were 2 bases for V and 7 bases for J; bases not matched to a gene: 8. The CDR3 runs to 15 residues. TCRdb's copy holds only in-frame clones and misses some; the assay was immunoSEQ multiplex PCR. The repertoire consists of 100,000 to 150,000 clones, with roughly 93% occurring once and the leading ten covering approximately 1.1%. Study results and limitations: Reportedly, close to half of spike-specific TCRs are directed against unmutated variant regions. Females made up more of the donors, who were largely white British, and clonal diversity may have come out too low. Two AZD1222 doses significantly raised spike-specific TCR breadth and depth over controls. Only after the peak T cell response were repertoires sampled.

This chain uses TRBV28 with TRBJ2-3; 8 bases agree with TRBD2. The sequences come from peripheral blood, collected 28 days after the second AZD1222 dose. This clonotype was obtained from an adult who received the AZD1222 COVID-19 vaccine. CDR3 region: CASSLTSGPQYTQYF. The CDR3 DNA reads TGTGCCAGCAGTTTAACTAGCGGTCCACAATATACGCAGTATTTT.